A selection of T cell receptor beta chains follows, all from one sample in a study of blood T cell repertoires in COVID-19. The protocol was immunoSEQ multiplex PCR, while the TCRdb copy is restricted to in-frame clones and leaves out a portion. The table shows about 150,000 clones, with under 90% occurring only once. The sample taken for sequencing was peripheral blood. The receptors stem from a man aged 55-75 years with acute or convalescent COVID-19. CDR3s include the opening cysteine and the closing phenylalanine or tryptophan. The order of the fields is clone size, V gene, J gene, D gene, CDR3 DNA, CDR3 protein. The D gene is left open where the match is weak. Rows give clone size only sometimes, using once, few, many, or a class for an expanded clone.

.	TRBV6-1	TRBJ1-2	.	TGTGCCAGCAGTGATGTTAGGGAAAGGGGGTCTTATGGCTACACCTTC	CASSDVRERGSYGYTF
.	TRBV10-3	TRBJ1-4	.	TGTGCCATCAGTGAGAGTCTAGGAAATGAAAAACTGTTTTTT	CAISESLGNEKLFF
few	TRBV19	TRBJ2-1	.	TGTGCCAGTAGTTTCACCGGGACTTACAATGAGCAGTTCTTC	CASSFTGTYNEQFF
.	TRBV4-2	TRBJ2-7	.	TGTGCCAGCAGCCCCCGGGACTTCTTCTACGAGCAGTACTTC	CASSPRDFFYEQYF
.	TRBV27	TRBJ1-2	TRBD1	TGTGCCAGCAGCTTAGACAGGGGGCTAGGCTACACCTTC	CASSLDRGLGYTF
.	TRBV12-3/TRBV12-4	TRBJ2-5	.	TGTGCCAGCAGAAGACAAAGGGAGACCCAGTACTTC	CASRRQRETQYF
.	TRBV2	TRBJ1-5	.	TGTGCCAGCAGTGAGGCAGGGCGTATCTATCAGCCCCAGCATTTT	CASSEAGRIYQPQHF
.	TRBV19	TRBJ1-5	TRBD1	TGTGCCAGTACATCCGACAGGGTTTCCTATCAGCCCCAGCATTTT	CASTSDRVSYQPQHF
.	TRBV14	TRBJ2-6	TRBD1	TGTGCCAGCAGCCAGAGACAGGGATTCAACTCTGGGGCCAACGTCCTGACTTTC	CASSQRQGFNSGANVLTF
.	TRBV2	TRBJ1-2	TRBD1	TGTGCCAGCAGATTACAGGGGATGTCTGGCTACACCTTC	CASRLQGMSGYTF
.	TRBV6-5	TRBJ1-5	.	TGTGCCAGCAGTTACTCGGGGGGAAAAAGCAATCAGCCCCAGCATTTT	CASSYSGGKSNQPQHF
.	TRBV27	TRBJ2-3	.	TGTGCCAGCAGTCTCCGGACGGGGAACACAGATACGCAGTATTTT	CASSLRTGNTDTQYF
.	TRBV11-2	TRBJ1-2	TRBD1	TGTGCCAGCAGCCCGGGGACAGGGGGCGCCGCTGGCTACACCTTC	CASSPGTGGAAGYTF
.	TRBV2	TRBJ2-1	TRBD2	TGTGCCAGCAGAGAAGACAGCGGGAGTTACAATGAGCAGTTCTTC	CASREDSGSYNEQFF
.	TRBV19	TRBJ1-5	.	TGTGCCAGTAGTTACAGAGCTTACGGGGAGCCCCAGCATTTT	CASSYRAYGEPQHF
.	TRBV19	TRBJ1-5	TRBD1	TGTGCCAGTAGTGATACGAAGCGGGGACAGGGGTTTTTAAGTCAGCCCCAGCATTTT	CASSDTKRGQGFLSQPQHF
.	TRBV4-1	TRBJ2-3	.	TGCGCCAGCAGCCAAGATCTGGCCAGTGGAGATACGCAGTATTTT	CASSQDLASGDTQYF
.	TRBV2	TRBJ1-2	TRBD1	TGTGCCAGCAGTGGTCGAGACAGGGGTGTAAATGGCTACACCTTC	CASSGRDRGVNGYTF
.	TRBV5-4	TRBJ1-1	.	TGTGCCAGCAGCTTGGCGACGAGGCCCACTGAAGCTTTCTTT	CASSLATRPTEAFF
.	TRBV19	TRBJ1-5	.	TGTGCCAGTAGTCCCCGACACTTTAGCAATCAGCCCCAGCATTTT	CASSPRHFSNQPQHF
.	TRBV27	TRBJ2-7	.	TGTGCCAGCAGTTCCGACAAGAGCTACGAGCAGTACTTC	CASSSDKSYEQYF
few	TRBV5-4	TRBJ1-4	.	TGTGCCAGCAGCGGACCCCGGGAGGGTCGGGAAAAACTGTTTTTT	CASSGPREGREKLFF
.	TRBV29-1	TRBJ1-2	TRBD1	TGCAGCGTTGAAGGGGAGGGACAGGGGCAGGGCTATGGCTACACCTTC	CSVEGEGQGQGYGYTF
.	TRBV4-2	TRBJ1-4	.	TGTGCCAGCAGCCAAGAATCGGCGGGCCCAACCTCAGGAAAACTGTTTTTT	CASSQESAGPTSGKLFF
.	TRBV6-6	TRBJ2-7	TRBD1	TGTGCCAGCAGGGGACAGCCTATAACCTACGAGCAGTACTTC	CASRGQPITYEQYF
.	TRBV15	TRBJ2-7	.	TGTGCCACCAGCAGAGATCGGGTAGTAAGTTACGAGCAGTACTTC	CATSRDRVVSYEQYF
few	TRBV19	TRBJ1-3	.	TGTGCCAGTAGTATCCGGTCCGACTCTGGAAACACCATATATTTT	CASSIRSDSGNTIYF
few	TRBV30	TRBJ1-5	TRBD1	TGTGCCTGGGCTAAACAGGGGAGTCAGCCCCAGCATTTT	CAWAKQGSQPQHF
few	TRBV5-5	TRBJ1-6	TRBD1	TGTGCCAGCAGCCTAGGGACAGTAAATTCACCCCTCCACTTT	CASSLGTVNSPLHF
.	TRBV9	TRBJ2-3	.	TGTGCCAGCAGCCCTCTGGGCGATACTCCGGCAGATACGCAGTATTTT	CASSPLGDTPADTQYF
few	TRBV2	TRBJ1-6	TRBD1	TGTGCCAGCAGCAGGGGGCGAAATTCACCCCTCCACTTT	CASSRGRNSPLHF
.	TRBV9	TRBJ2-1	TRBD1	TGTGCCAGCAGCGCACACACAGGGGAGAATGAGCAGTTCTTC	CASSAHTGENEQFF
.	TRBV29-1	TRBJ1-5	TRBD1	TGCAGCGCCGGGGACAGGCTGGGCGAGCCCCAGCATTTT	CSAGDRLGEPQHF
.	TRBV28	TRBJ2-7	.	TGTGCCAGCAGTCAAGCCCTATCCTACGAGCAGTACTTC	CASSQALSYEQYF
.	TRBV5-1	TRBJ1-6	.	TGCGCCAGCAGCTTCGGGGAGGTATTGAATTCACCCCTCCACTTT	CASSFGEVLNSPLHF
.	TRBV11-3	TRBJ2-1	TRBD2	TGTGCCAGCAGCAGGGGACTAGCCGAGGGTAATGAGCAGTTCTTC	CASSRGLAEGNEQFF
.	TRBV5-1	TRBJ2-1	.	TGCGCCAGCAGCGGTGCTCTAGGTAACTCCTACAATGAGCAGTTCTTC	CASSGALGNSYNEQFF
.	TRBV5-4	TRBJ1-2	TRBD1	TGTGCCAGCAGGCCTCAGGGGGCGACAACCTATGGCTACACCTTC	CASRPQGATTYGYTF
once	TRBV7-2	TRBJ1-5	.	TGTGCCAGCAGCTTACAGAGCAATCAGCCCCAGCATTTT	CASSLQSNQPQHF
once	TRBV24-1	TRBJ2-2	TRBD2	TGTGCCACCAGTGAAAGCGGGAGTCGGGCCGGGGAGCTGTTTTTT	CATSESGSRAGELFF
.	TRBV7-3	TRBJ1-1	.	TGTGCCAGCAGCTCGGACAAGGATGGGACTGAAGCTTTCTTT	CASSSDKDGTEAFF
few	TRBV2	TRBJ2-7	TRBD2	TGTGCCAGCAGTGCATCCCTCGGGGGGACCGGCGAGCAGTACTTC	CASSASLGGTGEQYF
.	TRBV11-2	TRBJ2-3	TRBD2	TGTGCCAGCAGCTTAGTTCTAGCGGGGGCGAGTGGTACAGATACGCAGTATTTT	CASSLVLAGASGTDTQYF
.	TRBV10-3	TRBJ1-1	.	TGTGCCATCACCTCGGGGGGCCAAAACACTGAAGCTTTCTTT	CAITSGGQNTEAFF
few	TRBV5-1	TRBJ2-1	.	TGCGCCAGCAGCGAGGATAGGCTCAACAATGAGCAGTTCTTC	CASSEDRLNNEQFF
few	TRBV10-3	TRBJ1-2	.	TGTGCAATCAGGTCGGAGACTAACTATGGCTACACCTTC	CAIRSETNYGYTF
.	TRBV16	TRBJ2-3	TRBD2	TGTGCCAGCAGCCCACCGGGACTAGCGGGGGGTACAGATACGCAGTATTTT	CASSPPGLAGGTDTQYF
.	TRBV7-9	TRBJ2-7	.	TGTGCCAGCAGCGCAAGCGGTTCCTACGAGCAGTACTTC	CASSASGSYEQYF
.	TRBV11-1	TRBJ2-7	.	TGTGCCAGCCGCCGTATAGGGAGGTACGAGCAGTACTTC	CASRRIGRYEQYF
.	TRBV19	TRBJ2-1	TRBD1	TGTGCCAGTAGTATCCAGGGACAGGGGGCAATCAATGAGCAGTTCTTC	CASSIQGQGAINEQFF
.	TRBV7-2	TRBJ1-2	.	TGTGCCAGCAGCTCGGACAGTACCCTAACATATGGCTACACCTTC	CASSSDSTLTYGYTF
.	TRBV6-4	TRBJ1-1	.	TGTGCCAGCAGTGAACAGAAGAACACTGAAGCTTTCTTT	CASSEQKNTEAFF
.	TRBV6-4	TRBJ1-1	.	TGTGCCAGCAGGAGGGACACAAACACTGAAGCTTTCTTT	CASRRDTNTEAFF
once	TRBV6-2/TRBV6-3	TRBJ1-2	TRBD1	TGTGCCAGCAGTTACGGGGACAGGGGTTCGAAAGGCTACACCTTC	CASSYGDRGSKGYTF
.	TRBV27	TRBJ2-7	.	TGTGCCAGCAGTTTCCGCGTCTCCTACGAGCAGTACTTC	CASSFRVSYEQYF
.	TRBV11-2	TRBJ1-1	TRBD1	TGTGCCAGCAGCGTAGGGGGCCTGGCTTTCTTT	CASSVGGLAFF
.	TRBV7-9	TRBJ2-6	.	TGTGCCAGCAGCTTAGGGGGCCGGGCCTTAAGCTCTGGGGCCAACGTCCTGACTTTC	CASSLGGRALSSGANVLTF
.	TRBV29-1	TRBJ2-1	TRBD2	TGCAGCGTTGAAGGAGGAACTAGCGGGACGAATGAGCAGTTCTTC	CSVEGGTSGTNEQFF
.	TRBV12-3/TRBV12-4	TRBJ2-5	.	TGTGCCAGCAGTTTTTCGGGGGAGACCCAGTACTTC	CASSFSGETQYF
.	TRBV5-1	TRBJ2-7	TRBD1	TGCGCCAGCAGCTTGGCAACCGGGACAGGCGGCTACGAGCAGTACTTC	CASSLATGTGGYEQYF